The 9 T cell receptor beta chains presented below share a single source sample, sequenced in a study of blood T cells in healthy people across ages. The use of a sample-barcoded 5' primer and a J-beta primer mix characterized a second PCR of about 7 to 12 cycles. TCRdb re-analysed the 5' RACE reads in MiXCR, keeping a single row per CDR3 protein. The sample gives over a million distinct CDR3 sequences, under 45% of which show up once; approximately 20% is in the top ten. The specimen was blood. Receptor source: a woman aged 60-75 years in good health.

V gene TRBV6-5 combines with J gene TRBJ2-5, with 11 bases matching TRBD2. The V gene's germline CDR1 is MNHEY and CDR2 SVGAGI. J lost 11 bases, V lost 6 bases, and 14 bases had no gene match. The CDR3 length is 15 residues. This CDR3 reads CASRRGLAGGREQYF. CDR3 in DNA: TGTGCCAGCAGAAGGGGGCTAGCGGGAGGACGGGAGCAGTACTTC.

The chain links TRBV6-2 or TRBV6-3 to TRBJ2-5, with 7 bases identical to TRBD2. With V trimmed by 7 bases and J by 4 bases, 6 bases remained unmatched. CDR3 length: 13 residues. The germline CDR1 and CDR2 sequences are MNHEY and SVGEGT. Written as DNA, the CDR3 is TGTGCCAGCAAACCGGGACTAAGAGAGACCCAGTACTTC. Its translation is CASKPGLRETQYF.

The chain is built from TRBV27 and TRBJ2-4, with a possible D match to TRBD2 (6 bases). The CDR3 has 15 amino acids. Looked up from germline, CDR1 is MNHEY and CDR2 is SMNVEV (reference sequence). Trimming removed 1 base from V and 10 bases from J, with 17 bases in between. CDR3 in amino acids: CASSLWRPTEGIQYF. CDR3 nucleotides: TGTGCCAGCAGTTTATGGCGGCCAACGGAGGGTATTCAGTACTTC.

This chain uses TRBV10-3 with TRBJ1-4, with D uncertain. The CDR3 has 16 residues. CDR1 and CDR2 from the germline V gene are ENHRY and SYGVKD. Trimming took off 3 bases at V and 7 bases at J, with 18 bases between the two ends. The CDR3 nucleotides are TGTGCCATCAGTGAAAGGCTGGTGGGTAGCGGTGAAAAACTGTTTTTT. Protein sequence: CAISERLVGSGEKLFF.

The rearrangement joins TRBV27 to TRBJ2-3; 7 nucleotides match TRBD2. The CDR3 extends over 16 amino acids. Per germline, CDR1 MNHEY and CDR2 SMNVEV (reference sequence). With V trimmed by 5 bases and J by 0 bases, 8 bases remained unmatched. The CDR3 region is CASSPLSGTSTDTQYF. Written as DNA, the CDR3 is TGTGCCAGCAGTCCCTTGAGCGGGACTAGCACAGATACGCAGTATTTT.

This clonotype has at least ten counts. The V and J genes are TRBV24-1 and TRBJ2-1, with 8 nucleotides matching TRBD1. The junction had 5 bases not matched to a gene; V was cut back by 4 bases and J by 4 bases. The CDR3 length is 15 residues. CDR1 KGHDR and CDR2 SFDVKD come from the germline V gene. The chain's CDR3 is CATSDPTGEYNEQFF. The CDR3, as DNA: TGTGCCACCAGTGACCCGACAGGGGAATACAATGAGCAGTTCTTC.

The V and J genes are TRBV27 and TRBJ1-4; 7 nucleotides match TRBD1. V lost 6 bases, J lost 3 bases, and 4 bases stayed unmatched. Looked up from germline, CDR1 is MNHEY and CDR2 is SMNVEV (reference sequence). This CDR3 comprises 14 residues. The CDR3, as DNA: TGTGCCAGCAGCCACAGGGGAGCTAATGAAAAACTGTTTTTT. Protein product: CASSHRGANEKLFF.

The chain employs TRBV14 and TRBJ2-7; unclear D gene. V lost 3 bases and J 2 bases, leaving 11 bases between the germline ends. CDR1 and CDR2 (germline): SGHDN, FVKESK. The CDR3 sequence is 14 residues long. CDR3 nucleotides: TGTGCCAGCAGCCACCCAAGATACCCCTACGAGCAGTACTTC. This gives the protein CASSHPRYPYEQYF.

The CDR3 bases are TGCAGTGCTCCCCTTACTAGCGAGCATGAGCAGTTCTTC. This translates into CSAPLTSEHEQFF. The chain couples TRBV20-1 to TRBJ2-1; the match to TRBD2 covers 7 bases. CDR1 is DFQATT, CDR2 SNEGSKA, per germline (reference sequence). Unmatched junction bases numbered 9, after V lost 5 bases and J lost 8 bases. The CDR3 is 13 residues long.